These T cell receptor beta chains were read from a single sample in a study of T cell responses to AZD1222 COVID-19 vaccine. TCRdb's table, derived via immunoSEQ multiplex PCR, lists solely in-frame clones and lacks some. The repertoire holds over 130,000 clones, with more than 75% as singletons. This specimen consisted of peripheral blood, obtained 28 days after the second AZD1222 dose. The receptors were gathered from an adult who received the AZD1222 COVID-19 vaccine. CDR3s include the opening cysteine and the closing phenylalanine or tryptophan.

v_call,j_call,cdr3_aa
TRBV20-1,TRBJ1-5,CSASRQSYSNQPQHF
TRBV18,TRBJ2-3,CASSPAGLAADTQYF
TRBV3-1/TRBV3-2,TRBJ1-6,CASKVSSGTALNSPLHF
TRBV20-1,TRBJ1-2,CSASSGDTHRGYTF
TRBV7-9,TRBJ1-6,CASTIRSPDNSPLHF
TRBV28,TRBJ1-3,CASSADTIYF
TRBV28,TRBJ2-7,CASSLVAGSLSF
TRBV18,TRBJ2-1,CASSPGLEVNEQFF
TRBV28,TRBJ1-4,CASINPDSRKEKLFF
TRBV9,TRBJ1-3,CASSVGSISGNTIYF
TRBV6-1,TRBJ1-6,CASSERIGGTNSPLHF
TRBV18,TRBJ2-3,CASSYTGDPTDTQYF
TRBV28,TRBJ2-3,CASSLGLAGDMDTQYF
TRBV18,TRBJ1-1,CASSPPNRGHHTEAFF
TRBV6-5,TRBJ2-1,CASSYLQGESYNEQFF
TRBV3-1/TRBV3-2,TRBJ1-1,CASSQGWSQGNTEAFF
TRBV11-2,TRBJ1-4,CASRPTGTNEKLFF
TRBV18,TRBJ2-7,CASSGTSGSQEEQYF
TRBV5-1,TRBJ1-1,CASRLGGTTNTEAFF
TRBV10-1,TRBJ1-5,CASSESGPQHF
TRBV12-3/TRBV12-4,TRBJ2-2,CASRLASGELFF
TRBV6-4,TRBJ2-6,CASSEQGSGANVLTF
TRBV30,TRBJ1-1,CAWSGRTEAFF
TRBV2,TRBJ2-1,CASMRFSGGAIYNEQFF
TRBV19,TRBJ2-2,CASSISAGVDTGELFF
TRBV19,TRBJ1-1,CASSTGGVRGTEAFF
TRBV19,TRBJ1-4,CASRPMGGLREKLFF